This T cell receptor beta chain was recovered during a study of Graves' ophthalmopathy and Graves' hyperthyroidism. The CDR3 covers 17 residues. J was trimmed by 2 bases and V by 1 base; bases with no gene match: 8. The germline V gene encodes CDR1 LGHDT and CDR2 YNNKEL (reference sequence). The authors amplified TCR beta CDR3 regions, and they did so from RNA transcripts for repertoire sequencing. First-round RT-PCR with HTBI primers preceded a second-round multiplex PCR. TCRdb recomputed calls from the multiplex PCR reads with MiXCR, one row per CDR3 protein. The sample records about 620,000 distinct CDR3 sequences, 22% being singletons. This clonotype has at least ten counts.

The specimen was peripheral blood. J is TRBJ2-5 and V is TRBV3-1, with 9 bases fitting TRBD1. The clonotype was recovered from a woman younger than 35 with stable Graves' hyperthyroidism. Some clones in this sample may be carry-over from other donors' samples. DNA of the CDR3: TGTGCCAGCAGCCAAGTAGTGGGGGACAGGGATCAAGAGACCCAGTACTTC. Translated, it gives CASSQVVGDRDQETQYF.